This T cell receptor beta chain stems from a study of T cell responses to AZD1222 COVID-19 vaccine (dated by TCRdb to the early 2020s). General notes on the study: Because spike-specific TCR depth and breadth did not differ between the two schedules, AZD1222 recipients who got a second dose at roughly 4 weeks were pooled with those who got a second dose at roughly 12 weeks. A total of 230 to 250 trial participants underwent TCR sequencing, of whom around 200 received two doses of AZD1222 and 26 received two doses of the MenACWY control vaccine. Trial participants were enrolled by age into subgroups of 18-55, 56-69 and 70-plus years, and roughly 150, 30 and 60 TCR-sequenced participants, respectively, were included in these subgroups. The full study reports these points: Conclusions about previously exposed vaccinees are limited because only 6 or 7 AZD1222 recipients were SARS-CoV-2 seropositive at baseline. Participants were mostly white British, with more females than males. The authors suggested clonal diversity may have been underestimated. Reportedly, almost half of the unique spike-specific TCRs recognized epitopes lying outside the regions that are mutated in the B.1.351 and B.1.1.7 variants. Because no day 14 peak-response samples were available, the repertoires could be characterized only after the peak T cell response. The whole spike protein was spanned by vaccine-associated CD4 TCRs, and dominant responses were seen in regions 160-218 and 743-854. After two AZD1222 doses, both the breadth and the depth of spike-specific TCRs were significantly higher than at day 0 and than in MenACWY recipients. The 56-69-year group was small, and its depth increase did not reach significance, likely because of low power.

Comment on this clone: Its recognized antigen is unknown. No clone much larger than this one lies a single base away; base qualities are absent.

There are 10 amino acids in the CDR3, from cysteine to phenylalanine inclusive. Just CDR3 DNA is preserved here, 30 bases in frame from base 1. According to the germline V gene, CDR1 reads MDHEN and CDR2 reads SYDVKM. Trimming takes 8 bases from V and 7 bases from J, and the germline ends sit 6 bases apart. The CDR3 regions of human TCRbeta chains were analyzed by immunosequencing. The published analysis was carried out like this. TCRs in the repertoires were compared against a reference library of SARS-CoV-2-specific TCRs that had been generated with the MIRA antigen-specificity platform. Breadth was defined as the fraction of unique TCRs that were SARS-CoV-2-associated, and depth was defined as the fraction of total T cells that were SARS-CoV-2-associated. Using the MIRA data, every spike-specific TCR was mapped to the spike region that the TCR reacted to and assigned to either a CD4 or a CD8 class. Log10-transformed breadth and depth values were compared by one-way ANOVA with Sidak's multiple comparisons tests. Drawn from immuneACCESS, this table holds only the in-frame rearrangements with V and J called that TCRdb kept. Clones are partly lost; checked studies trace under half to an unresolved V gene and leave the rest unexplained. V and J calls and clone size come straight from that table; D and trimming were deduced from the DNA. Across this sample there are about 97,000 clones, with approximately 90% seen only once. 4% to 6% of the sample comes from the top ten.

Taken with the paper, the label for time point translates to: baseline before first vaccination. Vaccinee samples came from UK trials COV001 and COV002, including a single-blind randomized controlled phase 2/3 trial of AZD1222 (ChAdOx1 nCoV-19) in healthy adults. Trial participant PBMC samples were collected at day 0 and day 28 after the second dose for TCRbeta chain sequencing. The receptor was isolated from an adult in good health. The sample in question was peripheral blood, obtained on day 0 of AZD1222 vaccination. The chain links TRBV28 with TRBJ1-5, with the identity of the D gene unclear. CDR3 protein: CASGRQPQHF. At the DNA level, the sequence is TGTGCCAGCGGAAGACAGCCCCAGCATTTT.